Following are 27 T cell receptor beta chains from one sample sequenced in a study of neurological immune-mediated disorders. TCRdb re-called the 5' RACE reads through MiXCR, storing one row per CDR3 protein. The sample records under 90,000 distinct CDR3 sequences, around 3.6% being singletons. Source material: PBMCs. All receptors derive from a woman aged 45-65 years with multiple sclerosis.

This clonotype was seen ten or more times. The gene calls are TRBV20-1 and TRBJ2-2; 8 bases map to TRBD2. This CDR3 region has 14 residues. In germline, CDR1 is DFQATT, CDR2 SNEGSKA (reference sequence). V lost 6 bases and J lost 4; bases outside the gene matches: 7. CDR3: CSASSGGSTGELFF. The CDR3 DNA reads TGCAGTGCCTCGAGCGGGGGAAGCACCGGGGAGCTGTTTTTT.

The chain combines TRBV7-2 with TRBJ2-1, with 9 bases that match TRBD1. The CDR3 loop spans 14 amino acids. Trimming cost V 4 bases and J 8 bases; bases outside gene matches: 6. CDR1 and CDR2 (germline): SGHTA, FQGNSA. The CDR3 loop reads CASSYPQGAHEQFF. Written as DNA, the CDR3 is TGTGCCAGCAGCTACCCACAGGGGGCCCATGAGCAGTTCTTC.

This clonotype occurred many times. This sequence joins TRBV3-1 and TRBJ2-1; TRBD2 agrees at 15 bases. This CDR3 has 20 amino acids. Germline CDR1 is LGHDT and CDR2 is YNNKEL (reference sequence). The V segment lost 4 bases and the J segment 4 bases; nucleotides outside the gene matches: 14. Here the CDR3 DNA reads TGTGCCAGCAGCCCCAACCCTCCGGGACTAGCGGGGGGCCGGTACAATGAGCAGTTCTTC. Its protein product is CASSPNPPGLAGGRYNEQFF.

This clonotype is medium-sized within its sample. The CDR3 loop is CSARDETGVEKLFF. CDR3 DNA sequence: TGCAGTGCTAGAGATGAGACAGGGGTTGAAAAACTGTTTTTT. This chain connects TRBV20-1 to TRBJ1-4; 8 positions match TRBD1. The CDR3 is made up of 14 amino acids. CDR1 DFQATT and CDR2 SNEGSKA come from the germline V gene (reference sequence). Trimming cost V 0 bases and J 7 bases; bases outside gene matches: 4.

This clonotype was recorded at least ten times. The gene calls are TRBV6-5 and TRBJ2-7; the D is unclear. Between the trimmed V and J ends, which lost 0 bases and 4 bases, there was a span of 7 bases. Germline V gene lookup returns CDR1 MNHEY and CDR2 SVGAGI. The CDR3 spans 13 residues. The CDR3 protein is CASSYSYFYEQYF. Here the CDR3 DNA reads TGTGCCAGCAGTTACTCGTATTTTTACGAGCAGTACTTC.

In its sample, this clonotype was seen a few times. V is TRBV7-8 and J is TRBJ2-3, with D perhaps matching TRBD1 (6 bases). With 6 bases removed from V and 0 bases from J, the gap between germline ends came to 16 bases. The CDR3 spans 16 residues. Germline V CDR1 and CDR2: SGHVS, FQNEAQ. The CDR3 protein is CASSAPQGISTDTQYF. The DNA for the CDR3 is TGTGCCAGCAGTGCACCACAGGGTATTAGCACAGATACGCAGTATTTT.

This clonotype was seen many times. CDR3: CASSYRTGRLSRDGYTF. CDR3 sequence (DNA): TGTGCCAGCAGCTACCGGACAGGGAGGTTGTCGAGGGATGGCTACACCTTC. The chain links TRBV7-2 to TRBJ1-2; 8 bases are a match to TRBD1. The CDR3 loop spans 17 amino acids. Germline CDR1 SGHTA, CDR2 FQGNSA. The junction had 16 bases not matched to a gene; V was cut back by 4 bases and J by 6 bases. The full variable domain, its missing parts supplied by reference TRBV7-2 and TRBJ1-2, is GAGVSQSPSNKVTEKGKDVELRCDPISGHTALYWYRQSLGQGLEFLIYFQGNSAPDKSGLPSDRFSAERTGGSVSTLTIQRTQQEDSAVYLCASSYRTGRLSRDGYTFGSGTRLTVV.

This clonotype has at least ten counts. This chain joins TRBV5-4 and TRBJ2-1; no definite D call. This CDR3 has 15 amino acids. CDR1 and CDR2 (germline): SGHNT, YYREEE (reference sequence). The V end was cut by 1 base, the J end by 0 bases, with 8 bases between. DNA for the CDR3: TGTGCCAGCAGCTTGCCCGCCAGCTCCTACAATGAGCAGTTCTTC. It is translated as CASSLPASSYNEQFF.

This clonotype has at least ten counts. The CDR3 nucleotides read TGTGCCAGCAGCGCCGATTCAACTAGCACAGATACGCAGTATTTT. Translation: CASSADSTSTDTQYF. The chain employs TRBV9 and TRBJ2-3; no clear D gene. The CDR3 spans 15 residues. Germline V gene data show CDR1 as SGDLS and CDR2 as YYNGEE. Trimming shortened V by 3 bases and J by 0 bases, and 11 bases separated the two germline ends.

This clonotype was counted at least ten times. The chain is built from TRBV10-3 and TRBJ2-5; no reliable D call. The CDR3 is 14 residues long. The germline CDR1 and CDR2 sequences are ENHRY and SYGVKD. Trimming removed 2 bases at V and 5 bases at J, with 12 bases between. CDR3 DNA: TGTGCCATCAGTGAGCCCACCGGGCCCGAGACCCAGTACTTC. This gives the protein CAISEPTGPETQYF.

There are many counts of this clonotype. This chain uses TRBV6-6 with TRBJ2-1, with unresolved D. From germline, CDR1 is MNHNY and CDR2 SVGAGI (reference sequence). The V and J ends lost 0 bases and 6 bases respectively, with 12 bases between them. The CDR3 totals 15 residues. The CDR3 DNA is TGTGCCAGCAGTTACTCCCTGCGGCAGCCCAATGAGCAGTTCTTC. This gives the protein CASSYSLRQPNEQFF.

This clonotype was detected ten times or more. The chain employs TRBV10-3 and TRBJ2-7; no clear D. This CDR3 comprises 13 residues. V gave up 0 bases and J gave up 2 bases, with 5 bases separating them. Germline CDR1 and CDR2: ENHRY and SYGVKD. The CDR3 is CAISESVAYEQYF. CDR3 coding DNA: TGTGCCATCAGTGAGTCGGTAGCCTACGAGCAGTACTTC.

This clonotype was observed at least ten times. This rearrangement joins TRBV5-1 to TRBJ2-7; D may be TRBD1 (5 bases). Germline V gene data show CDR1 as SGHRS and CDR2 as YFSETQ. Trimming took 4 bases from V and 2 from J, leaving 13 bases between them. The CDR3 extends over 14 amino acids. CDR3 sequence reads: CASSTSTAAYEQYF. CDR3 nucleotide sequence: TGCGCCAGCAGCACCTCGACAGCCGCCTACGAGCAGTACTTC.

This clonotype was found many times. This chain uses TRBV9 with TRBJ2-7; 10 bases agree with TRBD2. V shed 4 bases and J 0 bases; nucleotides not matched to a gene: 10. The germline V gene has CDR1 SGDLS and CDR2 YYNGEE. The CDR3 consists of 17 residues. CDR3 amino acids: CASSPRPLAGDSYEQYF. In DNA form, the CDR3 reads TGTGCCAGCAGCCCCCGCCCGCTAGCGGGGGACTCCTACGAGCAGTACTTC.

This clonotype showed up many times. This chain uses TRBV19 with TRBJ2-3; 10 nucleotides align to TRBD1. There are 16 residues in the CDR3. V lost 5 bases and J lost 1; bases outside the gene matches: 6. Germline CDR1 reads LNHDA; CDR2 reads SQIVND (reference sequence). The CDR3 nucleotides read TGTGCCAGTAGTCCCGACAGGGGGCAAGGCACAGATACGCAGTATTTT. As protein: CASSPDRGQGTDTQYF.

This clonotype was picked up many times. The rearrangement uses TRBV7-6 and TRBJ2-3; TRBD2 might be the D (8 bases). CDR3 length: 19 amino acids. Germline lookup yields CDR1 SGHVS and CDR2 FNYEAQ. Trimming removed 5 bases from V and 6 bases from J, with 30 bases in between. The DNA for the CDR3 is TGTGCCAGCAGCATAAGAATAGGGGGCGATGAGCGGGGGACGGATACGCAGTATTTT. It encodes CASSIRIGGDERGTDTQYF.

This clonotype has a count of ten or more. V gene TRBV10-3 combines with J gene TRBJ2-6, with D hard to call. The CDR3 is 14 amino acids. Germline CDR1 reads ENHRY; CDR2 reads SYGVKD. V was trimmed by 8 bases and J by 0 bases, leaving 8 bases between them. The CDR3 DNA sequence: TGTGCCATCGGGGAAAACTCTGGGGCCAACGTCCTGACTTTC. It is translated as CAIGENSGANVLTF.

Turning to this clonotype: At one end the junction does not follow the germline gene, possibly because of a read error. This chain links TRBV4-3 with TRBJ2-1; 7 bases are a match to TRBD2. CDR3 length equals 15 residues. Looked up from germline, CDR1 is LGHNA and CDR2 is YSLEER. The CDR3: CANSHGGSSYNEQFF. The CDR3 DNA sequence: TGCGCCAACAGCCACGGGGGGAGTTCCTACAATGAGCAGTTCTTC.

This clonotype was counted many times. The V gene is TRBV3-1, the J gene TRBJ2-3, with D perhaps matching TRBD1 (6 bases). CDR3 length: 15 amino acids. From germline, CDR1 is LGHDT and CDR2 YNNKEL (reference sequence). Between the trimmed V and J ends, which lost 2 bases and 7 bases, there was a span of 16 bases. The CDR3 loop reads CASSQYQGPTYTQYF. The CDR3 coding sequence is TGTGCCAGCAGCCAATATCAGGGGCCAACTTATACGCAGTATTTT.

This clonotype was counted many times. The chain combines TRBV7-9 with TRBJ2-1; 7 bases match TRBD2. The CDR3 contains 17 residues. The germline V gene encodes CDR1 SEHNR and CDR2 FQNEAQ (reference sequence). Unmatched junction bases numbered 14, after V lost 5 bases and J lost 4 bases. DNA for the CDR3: TGTGCCAGCAGCCCAAGACTAGCCACTGGCCCATACAATGAGCAGTTCTTC. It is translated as CASSPRLATGPYNEQFF.

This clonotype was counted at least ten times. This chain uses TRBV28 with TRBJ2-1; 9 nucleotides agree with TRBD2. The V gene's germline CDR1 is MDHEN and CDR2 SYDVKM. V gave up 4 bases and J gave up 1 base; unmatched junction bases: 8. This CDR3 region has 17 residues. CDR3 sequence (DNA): TGTGCCAGCAGTTCCTCCAGCGGGGGGCCTTCCTACAATGAGCAGTTCTTC. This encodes CASSSSSGGPSYNEQFF.

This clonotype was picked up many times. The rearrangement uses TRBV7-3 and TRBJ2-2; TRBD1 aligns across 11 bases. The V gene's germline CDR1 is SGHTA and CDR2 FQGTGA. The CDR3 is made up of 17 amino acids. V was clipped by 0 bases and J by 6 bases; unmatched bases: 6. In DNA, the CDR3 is TGTGCCAGCAGCTTAACGTCTAGGACAGGGGGCGCCGGGGAGCTGTTTTTT. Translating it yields CASSLTSRTGGAGELFF.

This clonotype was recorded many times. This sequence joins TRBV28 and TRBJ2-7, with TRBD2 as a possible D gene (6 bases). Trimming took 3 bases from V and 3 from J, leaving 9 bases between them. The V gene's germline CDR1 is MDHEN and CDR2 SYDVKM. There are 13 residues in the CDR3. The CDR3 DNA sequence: TGTGCCAGCAGTTTCGGGGGTTTCTACGAGCAGTACTTC. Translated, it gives CASSFGGFYEQYF. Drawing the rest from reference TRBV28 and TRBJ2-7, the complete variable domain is DVKVTQSSRYLVKRTGEKVFLECVQDMDHENMFWYRQDPGLGLRLIYFSYDVKMKEKGDIPEGYSVSREKKERFSLILESASTNQTSMYLCASSFGGFYEQYFGPGTRLTVT.

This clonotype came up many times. CDR3 sequence: CATSDPRAGANEQFF. The CDR3 DNA is TGTGCCACCAGTGACCCCCGGGCTGGGGCCAATGAGCAGTTCTTC. The chain uses TRBV24-1 and TRBJ2-1, with TRBD1 as a possible D gene (5 bases). The V gene's germline CDR1 is KGHDR and CDR2 SFDVKD. V lost 4 bases and J lost 6, with 15 bases in between. The CDR3 loop spans 15 amino acids.

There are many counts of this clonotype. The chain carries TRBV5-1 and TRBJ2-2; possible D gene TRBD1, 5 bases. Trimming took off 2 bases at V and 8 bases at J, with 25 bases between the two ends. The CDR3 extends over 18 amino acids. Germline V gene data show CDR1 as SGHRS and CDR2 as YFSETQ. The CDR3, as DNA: TGCGCCAGCAGCTTTAGTGGGTCGGCATCACAGGTCCCGGGGGAGCTGTTTTTT. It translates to CASSFSGSASQVPGELFF.

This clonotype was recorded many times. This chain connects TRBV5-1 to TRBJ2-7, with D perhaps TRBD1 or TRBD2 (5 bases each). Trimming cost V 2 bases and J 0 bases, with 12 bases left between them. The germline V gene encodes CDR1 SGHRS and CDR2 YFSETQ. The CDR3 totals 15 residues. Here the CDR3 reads CASSLLPGPSYEQYF. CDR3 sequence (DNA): TGCGCCAGCAGCTTATTGCCGGGACCCTCCTACGAGCAGTACTTC.

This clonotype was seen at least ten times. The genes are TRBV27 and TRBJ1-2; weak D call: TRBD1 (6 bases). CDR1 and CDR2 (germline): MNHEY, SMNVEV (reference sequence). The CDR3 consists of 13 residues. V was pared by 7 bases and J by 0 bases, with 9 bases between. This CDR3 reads CASTNRANYGYTF. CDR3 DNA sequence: TGTGCCAGCACGAACAGGGCTAACTATGGCTACACCTTC.